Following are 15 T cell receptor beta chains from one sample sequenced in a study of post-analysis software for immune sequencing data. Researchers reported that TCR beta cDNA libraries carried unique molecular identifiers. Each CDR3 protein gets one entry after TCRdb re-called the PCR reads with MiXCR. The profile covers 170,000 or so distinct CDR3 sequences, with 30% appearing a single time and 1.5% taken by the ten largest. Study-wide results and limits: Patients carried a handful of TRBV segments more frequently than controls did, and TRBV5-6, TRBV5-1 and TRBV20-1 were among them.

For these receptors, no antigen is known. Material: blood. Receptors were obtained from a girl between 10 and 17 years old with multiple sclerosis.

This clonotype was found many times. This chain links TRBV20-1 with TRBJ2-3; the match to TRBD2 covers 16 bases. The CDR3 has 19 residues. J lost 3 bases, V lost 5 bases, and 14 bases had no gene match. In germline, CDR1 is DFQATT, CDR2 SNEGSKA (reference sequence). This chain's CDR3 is CSAPRGLAGGPTLTDTQYF. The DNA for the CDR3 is TGCAGTGCTCCTAGGGGACTAGCGGGAGGGCCGACGTTGACAGATACGCAGTATTTT.

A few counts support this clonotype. In DNA, the CDR3 is TGTGCCAGCAGCCGCACTAGCTCTGGGGGTGAGCAGTTCTTC. It translates to CASSRTSSGGEQFF. The rearrangement joins TRBV7-2 to TRBJ2-1; TRBD2 might be the D (6 bases). Germline V gives CDR1 SGHTA, CDR2 FQGNSA. V shed 5 bases and J shed 9 bases, with 17 bases lying between them. CDR3 length: 14 amino acids.

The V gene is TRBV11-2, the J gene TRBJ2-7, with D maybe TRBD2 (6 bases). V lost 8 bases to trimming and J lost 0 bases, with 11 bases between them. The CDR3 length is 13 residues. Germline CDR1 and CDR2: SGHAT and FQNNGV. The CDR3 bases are TGTGCCAGCCAGGAGGGCCCCTCCTACGAGCAGTACTTC. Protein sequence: CASQEGPSYEQYF.

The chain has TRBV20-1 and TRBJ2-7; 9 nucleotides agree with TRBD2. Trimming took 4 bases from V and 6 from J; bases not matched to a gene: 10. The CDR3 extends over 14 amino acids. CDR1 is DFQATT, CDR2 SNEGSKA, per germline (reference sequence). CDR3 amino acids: CSANQAGGRGEQYF. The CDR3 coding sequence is TGCAGTGCTAACCAAGCGGGAGGTAGAGGCGAGCAGTACTTC.

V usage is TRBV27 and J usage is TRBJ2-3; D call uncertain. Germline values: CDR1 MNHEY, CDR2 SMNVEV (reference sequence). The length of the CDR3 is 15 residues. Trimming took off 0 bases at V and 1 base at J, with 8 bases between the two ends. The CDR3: CASSLSPRGTDTQYF. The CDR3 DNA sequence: TGTGCCAGCAGTTTATCCCCCAGAGGCACAGATACGCAGTATTTT.

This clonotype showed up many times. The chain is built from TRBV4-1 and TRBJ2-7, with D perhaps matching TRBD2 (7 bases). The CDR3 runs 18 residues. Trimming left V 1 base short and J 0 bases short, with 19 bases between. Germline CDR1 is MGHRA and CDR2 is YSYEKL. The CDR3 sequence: CASSQVGGTGAPSYEQYF. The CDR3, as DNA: TGCGCCAGCAGCCAAGTGGGGGGGACGGGGGCTCCCTCCTACGAGCAGTACTTC.

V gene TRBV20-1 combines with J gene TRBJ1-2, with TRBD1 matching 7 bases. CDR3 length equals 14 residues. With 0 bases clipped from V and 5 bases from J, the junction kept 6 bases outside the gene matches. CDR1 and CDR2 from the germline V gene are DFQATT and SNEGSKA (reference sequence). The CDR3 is CSARDPTGAYGYTF. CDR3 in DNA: TGCAGTGCTAGAGACCCAACAGGGGCTTATGGCTACACCTTC.

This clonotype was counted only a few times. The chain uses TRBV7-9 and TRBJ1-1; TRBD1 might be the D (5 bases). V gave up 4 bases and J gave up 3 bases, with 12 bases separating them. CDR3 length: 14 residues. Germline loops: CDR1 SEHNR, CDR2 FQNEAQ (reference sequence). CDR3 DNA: TGTGCCAGCAGCTGGTCCAGGGTGGACACTGAAGCTTTCTTT. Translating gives CASSWSRVDTEAFF.

The CDR3 bases are TGTGCCATCAGTGAGGTTGCTAGCGGGAAAAACGAGCAGTACTTC. The encoded protein is CAISEVASGKNEQYF. The V gene is TRBV10-3, the J gene TRBJ2-7, with 9 bases identical to TRBD2. The junction had 7 bases not matched to a gene; V was cut back by 2 bases and J by 5 bases. The CDR3 has 15 residues. Germline CDR1 ENHRY, CDR2 SYGVKD.

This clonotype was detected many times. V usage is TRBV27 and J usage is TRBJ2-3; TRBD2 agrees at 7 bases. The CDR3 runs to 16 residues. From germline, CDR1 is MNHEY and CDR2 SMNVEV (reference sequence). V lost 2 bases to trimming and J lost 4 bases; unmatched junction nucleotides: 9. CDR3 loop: CASSLTGRSSADTQYF. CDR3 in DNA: TGTGCCAGCAGTTTAACCGGGAGGAGTTCAGCAGATACGCAGTATTTT.

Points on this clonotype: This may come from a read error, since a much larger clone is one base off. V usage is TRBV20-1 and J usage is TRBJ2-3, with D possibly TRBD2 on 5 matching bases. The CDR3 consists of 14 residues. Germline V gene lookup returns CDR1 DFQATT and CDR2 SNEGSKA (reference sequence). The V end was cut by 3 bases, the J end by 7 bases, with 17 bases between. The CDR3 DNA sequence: TGCAGTGCTAGGATGCGGAAGGGAGATAATACGCAGTATTTT. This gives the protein CSARMRKGDNTQYF.

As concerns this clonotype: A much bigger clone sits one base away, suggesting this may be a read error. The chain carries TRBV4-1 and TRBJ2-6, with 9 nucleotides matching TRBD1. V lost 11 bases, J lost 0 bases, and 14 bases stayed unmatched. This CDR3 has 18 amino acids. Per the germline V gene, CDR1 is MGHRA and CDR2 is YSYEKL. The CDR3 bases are TGCGCCGGCAACCACGGGACAGGGCAATTCTCTGGGGCCAACGTCCTGACTTTC. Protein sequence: CAGNHGTGQFSGANVLTF.

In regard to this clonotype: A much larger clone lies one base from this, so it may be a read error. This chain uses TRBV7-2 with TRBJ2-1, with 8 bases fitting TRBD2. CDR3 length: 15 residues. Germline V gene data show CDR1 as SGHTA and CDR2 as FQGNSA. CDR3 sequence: CVSSRLAGGYNEQFF. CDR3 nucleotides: TGTGTCAGCAGCCGCCTAGCGGGCGGGTACAATGAGCAGTTCTTC. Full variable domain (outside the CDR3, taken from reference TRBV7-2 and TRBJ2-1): GAGVSQSPSNKVTEKGKDVELRCDPISGHTALYWYRQSLGQGLEFLIYFQGNSAPDKSGLPSDRFSAERTGGSVSTLTIQRTQQEDSAVYLCVSSRLAGGYNEQFFGPGTRLTVL.

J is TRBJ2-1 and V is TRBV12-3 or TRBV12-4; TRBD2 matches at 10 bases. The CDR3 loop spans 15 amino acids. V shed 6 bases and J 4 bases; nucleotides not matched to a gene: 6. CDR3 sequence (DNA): TGTGCCAGCAGCCCTAGCGGGAGATCTTACAATGAGCAGTTCTTC. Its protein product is CASSPSGRSYNEQFF.

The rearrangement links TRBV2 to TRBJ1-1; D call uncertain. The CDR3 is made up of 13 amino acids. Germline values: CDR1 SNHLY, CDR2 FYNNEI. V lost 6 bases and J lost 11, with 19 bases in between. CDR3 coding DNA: TGTGCCAGCAGAGTTCCCCCAGGCTATTGGGCTTTCTTT. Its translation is CASRVPPGYWAFF.